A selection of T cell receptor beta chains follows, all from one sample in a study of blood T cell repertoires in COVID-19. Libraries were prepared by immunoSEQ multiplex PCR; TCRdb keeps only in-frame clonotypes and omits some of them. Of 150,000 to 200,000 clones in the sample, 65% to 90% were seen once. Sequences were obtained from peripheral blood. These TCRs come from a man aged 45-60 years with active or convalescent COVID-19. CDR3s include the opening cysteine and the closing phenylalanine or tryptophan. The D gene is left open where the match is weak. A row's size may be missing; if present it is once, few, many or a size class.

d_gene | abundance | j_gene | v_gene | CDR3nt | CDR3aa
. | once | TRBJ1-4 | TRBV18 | TGTGCCAGCTCACCACCGATGGGCGAGGGCGAAAAACTGTTTTTT | CASSPPMGEGEKLFF
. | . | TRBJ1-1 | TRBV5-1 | TGCGCCAGCAGCTTGGCTGGACAAAGGAACACTGAAGCTTTCTTT | CASSLAGQRNTEAFF
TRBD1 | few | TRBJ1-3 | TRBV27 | TGTGCCAGCAGTCCAGACAGGGGGGCGGGAAACACCATATATTTT | CASSPDRGAGNTIYF
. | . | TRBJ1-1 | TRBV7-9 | TGTGCCAGCAGCTTAGAGGGGCCCAGGGAAGCTTTCTTT | CASSLEGPREAFF
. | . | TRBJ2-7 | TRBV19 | TGTGCCAGTAGTATAGTCGGCCAGGGCGCCTACGAGCAGTACTTC | CASSIVGQGAYEQYF
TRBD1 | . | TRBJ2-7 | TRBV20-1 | TGCAGCGTCACAGGGGGCTACGAGCAGTACTTC | CSVTGGYEQYF
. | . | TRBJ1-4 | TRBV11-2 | TGTGCCAGCAGTCAAACTGGGAGTGAAAAACTGTTTTTT | CASSQTGSEKLFF
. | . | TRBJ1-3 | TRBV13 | TGTGCCAGCAGCTTAGACAGGACTGGAAACACCATATATTTT | CASSLDRTGNTIYF
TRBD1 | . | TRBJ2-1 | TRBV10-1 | TGCGCCAGCAGTGGCGCGACAGGGGGGGGGAATGAGCAGTTCTTC | CASSGATGGGNEQFF
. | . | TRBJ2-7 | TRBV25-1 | TGTGCCAGCAGTAGGGGAGGCGAGCAGTACTTC | CASSRGGEQYF
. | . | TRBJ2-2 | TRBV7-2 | TGTGCCAGCAGCCCCCGTCAGGGTTTCGGGGAGCTGTTTTTT | CASSPRQGFGELFF
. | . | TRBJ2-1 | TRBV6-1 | TGTGCCAGCAGTGAAGCGGGGCGGACAGTTGTACATGAGCAGTTCTTC | CASSEAGRTVVHEQFF
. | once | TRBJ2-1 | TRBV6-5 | TGTGCCAGCAGCACCCTGGAGGCCACGGAGCAGTTCTTC | CASSTLEATEQFF
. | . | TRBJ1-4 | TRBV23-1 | TGCGCCAGCAGTCAGCTACAGACAGCAACTAATGAAAAACTGTTTTTT | CASSQLQTATNEKLFF
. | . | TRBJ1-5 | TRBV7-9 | TGTGCCAGCAGCTTATTGGGAGAAGGTGGCAATCAGCCCCAGCATTTT | CASSLLGEGGNQPQHF
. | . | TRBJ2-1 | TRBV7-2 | TGTGCCAGCAGCTTAGTCGCGATAAGCTCCTACAATGAGCAGTTCTTC | CASSLVAISSYNEQFF
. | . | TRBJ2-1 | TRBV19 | TGTGCCAGTAGTGACGTAGCGGCGCCCTACAATGAGCAGTTCTTC | CASSDVAAPYNEQFF
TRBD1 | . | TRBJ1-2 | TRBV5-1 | TGCGCCAGCAGCTTGGAGGGACAGGGGCGACGTTACACCTTC | CASSLEGQGRRYTF
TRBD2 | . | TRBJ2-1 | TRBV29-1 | TGCAGCGTTGGGGGGACTAGCGGGCTCGAGCAGTTCTTC | CSVGGTSGLEQFF
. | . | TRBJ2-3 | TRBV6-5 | TGTGCCAGCAGCGTGACGGGTCCTTCAGATACGCAGTATTTT | CASSVTGPSDTQYF
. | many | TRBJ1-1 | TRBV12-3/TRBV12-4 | TGTGCCAGCAGTTTGGCAGTGCCGACTGAAGCTTTCTTT | CASSLAVPTEAFF
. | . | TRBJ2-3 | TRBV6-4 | TGTGCCAGCAGTGCACAGGGCGAAGATACGCAGTATTTT | CASSAQGEDTQYF
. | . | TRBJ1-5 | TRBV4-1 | TGCGCCAGCAGCCAAGAAGGGGGTGGGGTATATAGCAATCAGCCCCAGCATTTT | CASSQEGGGVYSNQPQHF
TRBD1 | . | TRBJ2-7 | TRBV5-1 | TGCGCCAGCACCGCGGGACAGGGGTTATACGAGCAGTACTTC | CASTAGQGLYEQYF
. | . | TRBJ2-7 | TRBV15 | TGTGCCACCAGCAGGGGAGAGACCTACGAGCAGTACTTC | CATSRGETYEQYF
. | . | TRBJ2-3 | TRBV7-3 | TGTGCCAGCAGCTTAATCGGGAGTGGGACAGATACGCAGTATTTT | CASSLIGSGTDTQYF
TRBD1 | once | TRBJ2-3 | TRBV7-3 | TGTGCCAGCAGCTTAGGGACAGGGGCACAGAATACGCAGTATTTT | CASSLGTGAQNTQYF
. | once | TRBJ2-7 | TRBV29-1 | TGCAGCGTTGAGGGGCAGGGGATGTACGAGCAGTACTTC | CSVEGQGMYEQYF
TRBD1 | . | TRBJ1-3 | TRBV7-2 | TGTGCCAGCGGGACAGGGGCGGGAAACACCATATATTTT | CASGTGAGNTIYF
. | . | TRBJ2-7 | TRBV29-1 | TGCAGCGTTGACGCAGGGCCGCTCGAGCAGTACTTC | CSVDAGPLEQYF
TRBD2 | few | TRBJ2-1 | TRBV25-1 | TGTGCCAGCAGTGGGAACATTGGGACTAGCGGGACAACTGAGCAGTTCTTC | CASSGNIGTSGTTEQFF
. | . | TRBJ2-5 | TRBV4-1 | TGCGCCAGCAGCCACTCTTTGCGGGAATACAGTCAGGAGACCCAGTACTTC | CASSHSLREYSQETQYF
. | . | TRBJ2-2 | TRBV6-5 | TGTGCCAGCTACAGGGGGGGGGAGACCGGGGAGCTGTTTTTT | CASYRGGETGELFF
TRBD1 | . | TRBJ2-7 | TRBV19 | TGTGCCAGTAAATTCGGACAGGGGAGTTTCGAGCAGTACTTC | CASKFGQGSFEQYF
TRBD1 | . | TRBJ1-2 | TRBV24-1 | TGTGCCACCAGTGGAAACCGGGACAGGGGGCCTTCTAACTATGGCTACACCTTC | CATSGNRDRGPSNYGYTF
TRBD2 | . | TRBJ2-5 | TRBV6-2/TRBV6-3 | TGTGCCAGCAGCCCAGGGACGGAAGGATGGGAGGGCCAGCAAGAGACCCAGTACTTC | CASSPGTEGWEGQQETQYF
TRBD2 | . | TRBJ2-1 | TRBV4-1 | TGCGCCAGCAGCCAACTACTAGCGAACGGTCCCTACAATGAGCAGTTCTTC | CASSQLLANGPYNEQFF
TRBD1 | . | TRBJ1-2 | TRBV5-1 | TGCGCCAGCAGCCACGGACAGGGGGCGGTGGGCTACACCTTC | CASSHGQGAVGYTF
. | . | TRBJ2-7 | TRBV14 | TGTGCCAGCAGCCCGCAGGGGTCCTACGAGCAGTACTTC | CASSPQGSYEQYF
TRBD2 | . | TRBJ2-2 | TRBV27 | TGTGCCAGCAGTTGGGAACTAGCGGGCCTGTCCGGGGAGCTGTTTTTT | CASSWELAGLSGELFF
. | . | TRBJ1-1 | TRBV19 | TGTGCCAGCGCGGGGGACGGGCAGATGAACACTGAAGCTTTCTTT | CASAGDGQMNTEAFF
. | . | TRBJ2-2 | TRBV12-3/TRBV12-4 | TGTGCCAGCAGGAACGGGAACACCGGGGAGCTGTTTTTT | CASRNGNTGELFF
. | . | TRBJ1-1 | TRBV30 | TGTGCCTGGAAACAAGGCACGGGGGGCACTGAAGCTTTCTTT | CAWKQGTGGTEAFF
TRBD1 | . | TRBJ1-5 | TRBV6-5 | TGTGCCAGCAGCGACACAGGGGCCCAGCCCCAGCATTTT | CASSDTGAQPQHF
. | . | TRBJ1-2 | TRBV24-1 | TGTGCCACCAGTGGAGGTTATGGCTACACCTTC | CATSGGYGYTF